A selection of T cell receptor beta chains follows, all from one sample in a study of PD-1 blockade in mismatch repair-deficient tumors. Sequencing used immunoSEQ multiplex PCR; TCRdb keeps in-frame clones, though not all of them. The top ten clones hold roughly 8.1% of a sample with 40,000 to 60,000 clones, 81% of them seen once. Sample: peripheral blood, taken more than 19 weeks after starting pembrolizumab. These receptors were obtained from an adult with mismatch repair-deficient cancer. Both conserved end residues are part of each CDR3. The D gene is left open where the match is weak. Clone size is given for some rows only: seen once, a few or many times, or a class if the clone is expanded.

>.|TRBV4-1|TRBJ2-1|TRBD1
CASSQSGTGNNEQFF
TGCGCCAGCAGCCAATCCGGGACAGGGAATAATGAGCAGTTCTTC
>.|TRBV4-2|TRBJ2-5|.
CASSQDQQETQYF
TGTGCCAGCAGCCAAGACCAGCAAGAGACCCAGTACTTC
>.|TRBV5-3|TRBJ2-2|TRBD2
CARSLVSNTSGRAGTGELFF
TGTGCCAGAAGCTTGGTTTCGAATACTAGCGGGAGGGCCGGTACCGGGGAGCTGTTTTTT
>.|TRBV2|TRBJ2-3|.
CASSPTTVPGVDTQYF
TGTGCCAGCAGTCCAACCACAGTGCCGGGAGTAGATACGCAGTATTTT
>.|TRBV4-2|TRBJ2-5|TRBD2
CASSRTPGGAETQYF
TGTGCCAGCAGCCGTACCCCGGGGGGGGCAGAGACCCAGTACTTC
>once|TRBV9|TRBJ1-2|TRBD1
CASSVEVEGAGGYTF
TGTGCCAGCAGCGTAGAAGTGGAGGGGGCGGGAGGCTACACCTTC
>.|TRBV27|TRBJ2-2|TRBD2
CASSPGLAGSGGELFF
TGTGCCAGCAGTCCCGGACTAGCGGGCTCCGGCGGGGAGCTGTTTTTT
>.|TRBV6-1|TRBJ2-7|TRBD1
CASRPLTGGSYEQYF
TGTGCCAGCAGGCCGCTGACAGGGGGATCCTACGAGCAGTACTTC
>.|TRBV4-1|TRBJ1-2|TRBD1
CASSRIVIQGEGYGYTF
TGCGCCAGCAGCCGGATCGTAATACAGGGGGAAGGCTATGGCTACACCTTC
>.|TRBV11-2|TRBJ1-1|.
CASSLISQTGTEAFF
TGTGCCAGCAGCTTAATAAGTCAGACCGGTACTGAAGCTTTCTTT
>.|TRBV7-2|TRBJ2-7|TRBD2
CASSLGLGLAVPYEQYF
TGTGCCAGCAGCTTAGGATTGGGACTAGCGGTACCCTACGAGCAGTACTTC
>.|TRBV5-8|TRBJ2-1|.
CASSRGSNEQFF
TGTGCCAGCAGCCGGGGGAGCAATGAGCAGTTCTTC
>.|TRBV30|TRBJ2-1|TRBD1
CAWRGQGRWSEQFF
TGTGCCTGGAGAGGACAGGGGAGATGGAGTGAGCAGTTCTTC
>.|TRBV14|TRBJ1-2|.
CASSQEAGYTF
TGTGCCAGCAGCCAAGAGGCGGGTTACACCTTC
>.|TRBV2|TRBJ1-4|.
CASSPRLNEKLFF
TGTGCCAGCAGTCCACGGCTTAATGAAAAACTGTTTTTT
>.|TRBV7-3|TRBJ2-3|.
CASSLIPSDTQYF
TGTGCCAGCAGCTTAATCCCGTCTGATACGCAGTATTTT
>few|TRBV19|TRBJ2-7|.
CASSISGQDEQYF
TGTGCCAGTAGTATATCCGGCCAAGACGAGCAGTACTTC
>.|TRBV15|TRBJ2-3|TRBD2
CATSRGGTSADTQYF
TGTGCCACCAGCAGAGGGGGGACTAGCGCAGATACGCAGTATTTT
>.|TRBV7-3|TRBJ2-4|.
CASSPKSDLAKNIQYF
TGTGCCAGCAGCCCAAAGAGTGACCTAGCCAAAAACATTCAGTACTTC
>.|TRBV14|TRBJ1-1|.
CASSRFTGGGTEAFF
TGTGCCAGCAGCCGTTTTACGGGAGGAGGTACTGAAGCTTTCTTT
>.|TRBV7-2|TRBJ2-5|.
CASSLAKETQYF
TGTGCCAGCAGCTTAGCCAAAGAGACCCAGTACTTC
>.|TRBV29-1|TRBJ1-5|.
CSVAGEYSNQPQHF
TGCAGCGTCGCGGGAGAATATAGCAATCAGCCCCAGCATTTT
>.|TRBV28|TRBJ1-2|.
CASSLLTQYGGNSGYTF
TGTGCCAGCAGTTTACTTACTCAGTACGGGGGTAATTCGGGCTACACCTTC
>.|TRBV6-5|TRBJ2-2|.
CASSLNPNTNTGELFF
TGTGCCAGCAGTTTAAACCCGAACACGAACACCGGGGAGCTGTTTTTT
>.|TRBV5-1|TRBJ2-1|.
CASSIGSNNEQFF
TGCGCCAGCAGCATCGGGAGTAACAATGAGCAGTTCTTC
>.|TRBV18|TRBJ1-4|.
CASSPVATNEKLFF
TGTGCCAGCTCACCGGTCGCAACTAATGAAAAACTGTTTTTT
>.|TRBV13|TRBJ1-1|.
CASSFRDVTEAFF
TGTGCCAGCAGCTTCCGGGACGTCACTGAAGCTTTCTTT
>.|TRBV6-1|TRBJ1-5|.
CASSEERSNQPQHF
TGTGCCAGCAGTGAAGAACGGAGCAATCAGCCCCAGCATTTT
>.|TRBV11-2|TRBJ1-5|.
CASSLGGSNQPQHF
TGTGCCAGCAGCTTAGGAGGTAGCAATCAGCCCCAGCATTTT
>.|TRBV6-5|TRBJ1-1|.
CASSYRGAEAFF
TGTGCCAGCAGTTATAGGGGAGCTGAAGCTTTCTTT
>.|TRBV11-3|TRBJ2-7|TRBD1
CASSIRQGEAYEQYF
TGTGCCAGCAGCATTCGACAGGGTGAAGCCTACGAGCAGTACTTC
>.|TRBV6-1|TRBJ1-1|.
CASTTWESEAFF
TGTGCCAGCACCACGTGGGAAAGTGAAGCTTTCTTT
>.|TRBV5-4|TRBJ2-7|TRBD1
CASSKGQDYEQYF
TGTGCCAGCAGCAAGGGACAGGACTACGAGCAGTACTTC
>.|TRBV28|TRBJ1-2|.
CASSLSPPQRYGYTF
TGTGCCAGCAGTTTATCCCCTCCGCAGAGGTATGGCTACACCTTC
>.|TRBV12-5|TRBJ1-1|.
CASGLIGHTEAFF
TGTGCTAGTGGTTTGATAGGGCACACTGAAGCTTTCTTT
>.|TRBV5-5|TRBJ2-1|TRBD1
CASSSTGSHYNEQFF
TGTGCCAGCAGCTCGACAGGGAGTCACTACAATGAGCAGTTCTTC
>.|TRBV30|TRBJ2-2|.
CACEGDTGELFF
TGTGCCTGCGAGGGGGACACCGGGGAGCTGTTTTTT
>.|TRBV19|TRBJ1-4|.
CASSISGLLNEKLFF
TGTGCCAGTAGTATATCAGGACTTCTTAATGAAAAACTGTTTTTT
>.|TRBV5-4|TRBJ2-3|.
CASSLWPTDTQYF
TGTGCCAGCAGCTTGTGGCCCACAGATACGCAGTATTTT
>.|TRBV5-5|TRBJ1-4|TRBD1
CASSFTRGDNEKLFF
TGCGCCAGCAGCTTCACCAGGGGGGATAATGAAAAACTGTTTTTT
>.|TRBV7-8|TRBJ2-1|TRBD2
CASSVGTSANNEQFF
TGTGCCAGCAGCGTGGGAACTAGCGCAAACAATGAGCAGTTCTTC
>few|TRBV28|TRBJ1-5|TRBD1
CASSLGQARNQPQHF
TGTGCCAGCAGTTTAGGACAGGCCCGCAATCAGCCCCAGCATTTT
>.|TRBV29-1|TRBJ1-1|.
CSVSPVYSLNTEAFF
TGCAGCGTCTCCCCGGTCTATTCCCTTAACACTGAAGCTTTCTTT
>.|TRBV5-4|TRBJ2-5|.
CASSLEMRRETQYF
TGTGCCAGCAGCTTGGAAATGCGGCGGGAGACCCAGTACTTC
>once|TRBV19|TRBJ2-3|.
CASSAGQSDTQYF
TGTGCCAGTAGTGCGGGACAGTCGGATACGCAGTATTTT
>.|TRBV6-5|TRBJ1-2|TRBD1
CASSYPTGYGYTF
TGTGCCAGCAGTTACCCGACAGGGTATGGCTACACCTTC
>.|TRBV11-1|TRBJ2-5|TRBD2
CASSLSGRGETQYF
TGTGCCAGCAGCCTTAGCGGGAGAGGAGAGACCCAGTACTTC
>few|TRBV11-1|TRBJ2-1|.
CASSLRGGGIGNNEQFF
TGTGCCAGCAGCTTACGTGGTGGGGGGATTGGAAACAATGAGCAGTTCTTC
>once|TRBV4-1|TRBJ2-2|.
CASSQGGGTGELFF
TGCGCCAGCAGCCAAGGGGGTGGAACCGGGGAGCTGTTTTTT